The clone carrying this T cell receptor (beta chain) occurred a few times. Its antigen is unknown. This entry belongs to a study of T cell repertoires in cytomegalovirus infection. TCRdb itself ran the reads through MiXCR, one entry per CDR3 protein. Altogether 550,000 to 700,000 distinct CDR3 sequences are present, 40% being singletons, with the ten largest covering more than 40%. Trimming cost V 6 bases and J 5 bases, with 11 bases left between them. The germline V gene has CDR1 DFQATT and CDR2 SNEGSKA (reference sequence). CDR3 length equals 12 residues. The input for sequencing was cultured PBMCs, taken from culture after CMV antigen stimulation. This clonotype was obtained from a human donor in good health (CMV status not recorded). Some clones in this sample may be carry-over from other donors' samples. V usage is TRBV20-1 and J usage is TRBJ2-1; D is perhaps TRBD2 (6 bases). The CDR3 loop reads CSAARDHNEQFF. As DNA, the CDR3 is TGCAGTGCGGCGCGGGACCACAATGAGCAGTTCTTC.